Listed below are T cell receptor beta chains from one sample, sequenced in a study of cytomegalovirus exposure and HLA in healthy donors. Profiled with immunoSEQ multiplex PCR; TCRdb holds only in-frame clones, not every one. The data show over 110,000 clones, 80% to 90% seen once. Sequencing used PBMCs. These receptors were obtained from a man younger than 35 in good health and CMV-seronegative. CDR3s include the opening cysteine and the closing phenylalanine or tryptophan. D genes are given only for firm matches. Where a row states a size, it is once, few, many or the class of an expanded clone; other rows omit it.

clone_size | j_call | v_call | cdr3_length | d_call | cdr3_nt | cdr3_aa
few | TRBJ2-3 | TRBV7-8 | 14 | TRBD2 | TGTGCCAGCAGCCGCGGGAGGGCGGCAGATACGCAGTATTTT | CASSRGRAADTQYF
- | TRBJ2-2 | TRBV10-3 | 16 | - | TGTGCCATCAGTGAGTTTGGAGGGATGAACACCGGGGAGCTGTTTTTT | CAISEFGGMNTGELFF
- | TRBJ1-5 | TRBV19 | 14 | - | TGTGCCAGTAGGGACTCTATCCGCAATCAGCCCCAGCATTTT | CASRDSIRNQPQHF
- | TRBJ2-7 | TRBV7-8 | 17 | TRBD1 | TGTGCCAGCAGCTTAGGTAGGCCGGGACAGAAGTCTTTAGAGCAGTACTTC | CASSLGRPGQKSLEQYF
- | TRBJ2-7 | TRBV12-5 | 13 | TRBD2 | TGTGCTACCCGCCTAGCGGGGGGTTACGAGCAGTACTTC | CATRLAGGYEQYF
- | TRBJ2-6 | TRBV2 | 15 | - | TGTGCCAGCAGTAAAGAGAGCTCTGGGGCCAACGTCCTGACTTTC | CASSKESSGANVLTF
- | TRBJ2-2 | TRBV5-6 | 15 | TRBD1 | TGTGCCAGCAGCTTACAGGGGGAGTACGCCGGGGAGCTGTTTTTT | CASSLQGEYAGELFF
- | TRBJ2-7 | TRBV21-1 | 15 | - | TGTGCCAGCAGCAAAGTGGCAGGGTTTCTTTACGAGCAGTACTTC | CASSKVAGFLYEQYF
- | TRBJ1-2 | TRBV6-5 | 13 | - | TGTGCCAGCAGTCTTCTTCGGGACTATGGCTACACCTTC | CASSLLRDYGYTF
- | TRBJ1-5 | TRBV2 | 14 | TRBD1 | TGTGCCAGCAGTCCCGGACAGGGTGATCAGCCCCAGCATTTT | CASSPGQGDQPQHF
- | TRBJ2-5 | TRBV27 | 15 | - | TGTGCCAGCAGCGCGCTGACTAGTCGCCAAGAGACCCAGTACTTC | CASSALTSRQETQYF
- | TRBJ2-5 | TRBV28 | 14 | TRBD2 | TGTGCCAGCAGCCCGGGGGGTCAGTGGGAGACCCAGTACTTC | CASSPGGQWETQYF
few | TRBJ2-7 | TRBV1 | 15 | - | TGCACCAGCAGCCCCCCTAGGGCGGGCGCCTACGAGCAGTACTTC | CTSSPPRAGAYEQYF
- | TRBJ2-1 | TRBV9 | 15 | - | TGTGCCAGCAGCCTAGGGGGGGGCCAGGGCGATGAGCAGTTCTTC | CASSLGGGQGDEQFF
- | TRBJ2-7 | TRBV2 | 12 | - | TGTGCCAGCGAGATCGGTTCCTACGAGCAGTACTTC | CASEIGSYEQYF
- | TRBJ1-1 | TRBV6-1 | 15 | TRBD1 | TGTGCCAGCAGTGCCAAGAAGGGGGCGAGTTCTGAAGCTTTCTTT | CASSAKKGASSEAFF
- | TRBJ2-6 | TRBV19 | 16 | - | TGTGCCAGTAGTATACCCGGACTCTCTGGGGCCAACGTCCTGACTTTC | CASSIPGLSGANVLTF
- | TRBJ2-7 | TRBV7-9 | 15 | TRBD1 | TGTGCCAGCAGCCCAGCACAACAGGGGCCCTACGAGCAGTACTTC | CASSPAQQGPYEQYF
- | TRBJ1-2 | TRBV9 | 13 | - | TGTGCCAGCAGCTGGGAAAGGGGCTATGGCTACACCTTC | CASSWERGYGYTF
- | TRBJ2-5 | TRBV7-2 | 13 | - | TGTGCCAGCAGCACGACTAGGCAAGAGACCCAGTACTTC | CASSTTRQETQYF
- | TRBJ2-7 | TRBV2 | 13 | TRBD1 | TGTGCCAGCAGCGCGACAGGGGGCCCCGAGCAGTACTTC | CASSATGGPEQYF
- | TRBJ1-5 | TRBV23-1 | 12 | - | TGCGCCAGCAATCAACTAAATCAGCCCCAGCATTTT | CASNQLNQPQHF
- | TRBJ2-1 | TRBV5-4 | 16 | TRBD2 | TGTGCCAGCAGCTCAAGGACTAGCGGGACCTACAATGAGCAGTTCTTC | CASSSRTSGTYNEQFF
- | TRBJ1-1 | TRBV28 | 14 | - | TGTGCCAGCAGTCCCCCGGGGGGCGCTTCGGAAGCTTTCTTT | CASSPPGGASEAFF
- | TRBJ2-3 | TRBV11-3 | 15 | - | TGTGCCAGCAGCTTAGGAGGGGGAAGCACAGATACGCAGTATTTT | CASSLGGGSTDTQYF
- | TRBJ2-3 | TRBV29-1 | 15 | TRBD2 | TGCAGCGTTGATCCAGCGGGGGCCTCTGGAGATACGCAGTATTTT | CSVDPAGASGDTQYF
- | TRBJ1-2 | TRBV5-4 | 16 | - | TGTGCCAGCAGCCCGGACGGGGGGCCGAATAACTATGGCTACACCTTC | CASSPDGGPNNYGYTF
- | TRBJ2-1 | TRBV5-1 | 14 | - | TGCGCCAGCAAAGACTTAGGAGGCAACAATGAGCAGTTCTTC | CASKDLGGNNEQFF
- | TRBJ2-5 | TRBV6-6 | 16 | TRBD2 | TGTGCCAGCAGTTGGTCACTAGCGGGGGCCCAAGAGACCCAGTACTTC | CASSWSLAGAQETQYF
- | TRBJ1-5 | TRBV30 | 14 | - | TGTGCCTGGAGCAGGGAGGGTAGCAATCAGCCCCAGCATTTT | CAWSREGSNQPQHF
- | TRBJ2-7 | TRBV2 | 15 | TRBD1 | TGTGCCAGCAGTGGGGTAGGGACAGGGGACCACGAGCAGTACTTC | CASSGVGTGDHEQYF
- | TRBJ2-2 | TRBV5-1 | 12 | - | TGCGCCAGCAGCTTGGCCGAGAGTGAGCTGTTTTTT | CASSLAESELFF
- | TRBJ1-1 | TRBV5-4 | 14 | TRBD1 | TGTGCCAGCAGCTTGTTACAGGGGGGGACTGAAGCTTTCTTT | CASSLLQGGTEAFF
- | TRBJ2-7 | TRBV6-5 | 12 | - | TGTGCCAGCAGTTACTCGGCCCACGAGCAGTACTTC | CASSYSAHEQYF
- | TRBJ2-1 | TRBV30 | 15 | TRBD2 | TGTGCCTGGACCCTCAGCGGGAGCTCCTACAATGAGCAGTTCTTC | CAWTLSGSSYNEQFF
- | TRBJ2-5 | TRBV7-2 | 12 | - | TGTGCCAGTAGCGGGACAGCGGAGACCCAGTACTTC | CASSGTAETQYF
- | TRBJ2-7 | TRBV10-3 | 14 | TRBD1 | TGTGCCATCAGGAATGGACAGGGCCCCTACGAGCAGTACTTC | CAIRNGQGPYEQYF
- | TRBJ1-1 | TRBV15 | 19 | TRBD1 | TGTGCCACCAGCAGAGAAAGGCGCCTCCTCCGGGACAGGGACACTGAAGCTTTCTTT | CATSRERRLLRDRDTEAFF
- | TRBJ2-7 | TRBV19 | 15 | - | TGTGCCAGTAGTATTGGAGCGGGCGACACCTACGAGCAGTACTTC | CASSIGAGDTYEQYF
- | TRBJ2-7 | TRBV10-3 | 16 | TRBD2 | TGTGCCATCAGTGAGTCGGTGGCGGGGGTGACCTACGAGCAGTACTTC | CAISESVAGVTYEQYF
- | TRBJ2-7 | TRBV28 | 12 | - | TGTGCCAGCTCCACTCCCTCCTACGAGCAGTACTTC | CASSTPSYEQYF
- | TRBJ2-1 | TRBV4-3 | 16 | - | TGCGCCAGCAGCCAGGTGGGATTAACAGGATACAATGAGCAGTTCTTC | CASSQVGLTGYNEQFF
- | TRBJ2-5 | TRBV2 | 13 | - | TGTGCCAGCAAGAATAGCGGACCAGAGACCCAGTACTTC | CASKNSGPETQYF
few | TRBJ1-1 | TRBV4-1 | 18 | TRBD1 | TGCGCCAGCAGCCGAGACTCCCCGGGACAGAATATGAACACTGAAGCTTTCTTT | CASSRDSPGQNMNTEAFF
few | TRBJ2-4 | TRBV10-1 | 14 | - | TGCGCCAGCGGCAGGGATACGGCCAAAAACATTCAGTACTTC | CASGRDTAKNIQYF
- | TRBJ1-3 | TRBV6-5 | 16 | TRBD1 | TGTGCCAGCAGTTACGCAGGGGGGCTCTCTGGAAACACCATATATTTT | CASSYAGGLSGNTIYF
- | TRBJ1-1 | TRBV20-1 | 10 | TRBD1 | TGCAGTGCAGGACAGGGGGCGGCTTTCTTT | CSAGQGAAFF
- | TRBJ1-2 | TRBV18 | 14 | - | TGTGCCAGCTCACCAACAGCGGGTCCGGAGGGCTACACCTTC | CASSPTAGPEGYTF
few | TRBJ2-1 | TRBV4-2 | 15 | TRBD2 | TGTGCCAGCACCACTAGCGGGGGGGCGGGCAATGAGCAGTTCTTC | CASTTSGGAGNEQFF
few | TRBJ2-7 | TRBV28 | 14 | TRBD1 | TGTGCCAGCAGTTTCGGTGGACAGGGCCGCGAGCAGTACTTC | CASSFGGQGREQYF
once | TRBJ2-2 | TRBV5-1 | 14 | - | TGCGCCAGCAGCCTCTTCGGGGAGGCCGGGGAGCTGTTTTTT | CASSLFGEAGELFF
- | TRBJ2-3 | TRBV4-1 | 16 | TRBD1 | TGCGCCAGCAGCCCCCAGGGACAGGCTTCCACAGATACGCAGTATTTT | CASSPQGQASTDTQYF
- | TRBJ2-5 | TRBV7-6 | 15 | - | TGTGCCAGCAGCCGAAGCCAGGGGCATCAAGAGACCCAGTACTTC | CASSRSQGHQETQYF